This entry concerns a single TCR beta chain. Its antigen is unknown. No much larger clone exists at a distance of one base, and base qualities are not known. This sample stems from a study of beta chain features in type 1 diabetes (dated 2018 in TCRdb). In terms of the full investigation: Patients and healthy donors did not differ in mean age, gender distribution, total cell number or subset yield. Naive and central memory subsets were obtained from all 30 or so donors, but regulatory and stem cell-like memory subsets were isolated from only 8 patients and roughly 8 healthy donors. A total of roughly 99 million sorted cells were examined across all samples, and the number of cells per subset was strongly correlated with RNA yield. The study compared the TCRB repertoires of sorted circulating CD4+ T cell subsets in recently diagnosed type 1 diabetes patients with those in matched healthy donors.

There are 12 amino acids in the CDR3, from cysteine to phenylalanine inclusive. CDR3 DNA only is kept here, 36 bases in frame from base 1. Looking up the germline V gene yields CDR1 SGHTA and CDR2 FQGNSA. Relative to germline, V is 5 bases shorter and J is 6 bases shorter, with 10 bases between their ends. Overall study outcomes, separate from this receptor: Fewer insertions and more nucleotide deletions at VDJ recombination sites were observed in patients with type 1 diabetes, implying thymic rearrangement abnormalities. Because cDNA was sequenced instead of genomic DNA, highly expressing activated cells could be over-represented, though the groups showed no difference in activation or CD3 levels. Naive, central memory and regulatory TCRB repertoires appeared to be more alike among patients than among healthy donors. HLA sub-analyses involved small numbers of individuals, so any influence of HLA type on TCRB rearrangement remained unresolved. In all four CD4+ subsets, TCRB CDR3 length was moderately but significantly shorter in type 1 diabetes patients. Shorter templates might be favored by PCR, yet because patient and control samples were amplified and corrected together, any such skew would affect both groups equally.

The entire isolated RNA was reverse transcribed using the High Capacity cDNA Reverse Transcription Kit, and thus expressed TCRB transcripts were sequenced. Naive, central memory and regulatory T cell samples underwent deep immunoSEQ sequencing, averaging about 3.5 million total reads per sample. Sorted cells were lysed in RLT buffer, and RNA was extracted using DNase-treated RNeasy Micro or Mini kits according to cell number. To prevent cross-contamination, each cell subset was processed individually, whereas patient and healthy donor samples were processed jointly. TCRB sequences were amplified from cDNA with the immunoSEQ multiplex PCR, producing 87-bp fragments spanning the CDR3 region. The amplicons were sequenced using the Illumina HiSeq platform. The authors processed their data as follows. Synthetic template baselines were used to correct PCR bias computationally, reads within Hamming distance 2 were collapsed, and singletons that could not be merged were discarded. Reads were aligned against IMGT so that V, D and J genes, CDR3 length and insertions or deletions at six rearrangement sites could be assigned. Clonotype counts were normalized to sorted cell number within each subset before computing true diversity and Gini coefficients with the tcR R package. The overlap coefficient, calculated on TCRB nucleotide sequences, was used to quantify repertoire sharing. As a proxy for the pre-selection repertoire, out-of-frame TCRB sequences from naive cells were analyzed. TCRdb re-hosts the immuneACCESS table, in-frame sequences only. Its copies lack some clones; in the studies checked, an unresolved V gene accounts for under half of them, and the cause for the rest is not known. V, J and clone size are those of that table, while D and trimming were read from the DNA. In all, the sample holds 850,000 to 900,000 clones, and 17% of those were seen once. Of the sample, 0.02% to 0.025% falls within the top ten clones.

Each donor gave one peripheral blood draw, roughly 110 mL on average, collected into heparinised tubes. Naive, central memory, regulatory and stem cell-like memory CD4+ T cells were sorted on a BD FACSAria II using a panel including CD45RO, CCR7, CD25, CD127, CD95 and CD27. Purity was above 95% for every sorted population. PBMCs were separated immediately by Lymphoprep density gradient centrifugation and were stained directly, without being cultured. So that batch effects would be minimized, each experiment stained and sorted samples in pairs, pairing one healthy donor with one patient. Recombination connected TRBV7-2 to TRBJ1-1, with the D gene not clear enough to name. This TCR came from a young woman in good health. Specimen: naive CD4+ T cells from blood. Interpreted using the paper, the cell subset or site label stands for: true naive CD4+ T cells. For the CDR3, the sequence is CASSPQDAEAFF. The DNA is TGTGCCAGCAGCCCCCAAGACGCTGAAGCTTTCTTT.